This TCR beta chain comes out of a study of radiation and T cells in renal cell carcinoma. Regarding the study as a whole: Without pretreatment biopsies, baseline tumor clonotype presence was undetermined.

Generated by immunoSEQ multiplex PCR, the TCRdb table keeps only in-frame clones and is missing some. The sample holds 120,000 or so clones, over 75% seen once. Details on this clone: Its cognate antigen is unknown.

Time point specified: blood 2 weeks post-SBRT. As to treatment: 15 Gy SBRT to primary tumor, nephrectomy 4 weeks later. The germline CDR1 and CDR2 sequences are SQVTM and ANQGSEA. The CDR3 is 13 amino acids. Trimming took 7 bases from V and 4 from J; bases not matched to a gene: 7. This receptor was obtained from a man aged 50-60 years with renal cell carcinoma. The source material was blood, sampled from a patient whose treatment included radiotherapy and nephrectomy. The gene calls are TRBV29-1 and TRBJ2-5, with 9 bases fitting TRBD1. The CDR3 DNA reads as TGCAGCGGAGGACAGGGGTGGACAGAGACCCAGTACTTC. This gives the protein CSGGQGWTETQYF. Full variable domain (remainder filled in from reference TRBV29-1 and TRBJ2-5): SAVISQKPSRDICQRGTSLTIQCQVDSQVTMMFWYRQQPGQSLTLIATANQGSEATYESGFVIDKFPISRPNLTFSTLTVSNMSPEDSSIYLCSGGQGWTETQYFGPGTRLLVL.